The clone carrying this T cell receptor (beta chain) was counted between two and nine times. Its antigen is not known. This sample was included in a study of beta chain features in type 1 diabetes. Findings and limits, study-wide: Moderately but significantly shorter TCRB CDR3s were found in Type 1 diabetes patients in all four CD4+ subsets. Junctions at VDJ sites from type 1 diabetes patients had fewer insertions and more deletions.

Isolated RNA was reverse transcribed in full, so expressed TCRB transcripts were sequenced. Some 3.6 million reads on average were seen across naive, central memory and regulatory T cell samples. TCRdb's table, derived via immunoSEQ multiplex PCR, lists solely in-frame clones and lacks some. The data hold about 650,000 clones, with around 11% observed a single time. Sequenced material: naive CD4+ T cells from blood. The source is a man aged 25 to 45 with type 1 diabetes.

In DNA form, the CDR3 reads TGTGCCAGCAGTCCGTGGTGGTTCTTC. It specifies CASSPWWFF. The genes are TRBV27 and TRBJ2-1; D is undetermined. The CDR3 extends over 9 amino acids. Trimming pared 5 bases from V and 15 bases from J, leaving 8 bases between. The V gene's germline CDR1 is MNHEY and CDR2 SMNVEV (reference sequence).